The 22 T cell receptor beta chains given below trace back to one sample, sequenced in a study of blood T cell repertoires in COVID-19 (dated by TCRdb to the early 2020s). The method behind the library was the immunoSEQ multiplex PCR assay. This immuneACCESS table, as held by TCRdb, lists in-frame sequences with V and J called but not all clones. Of the missing ones, under half trace to an unresolved V gene in checked studies; the others have no known cause. The sample data list 160,000 or so clones, and roughly four fifths of these were observed just once. The ten top clones hold roughly 1.4% of the sample. Sequencing used peripheral blood. These TCRs come from a human donor in a cohort sampled during active COVID-19.

The gene calls are TRBV15 and TRBJ1-1; TRBD1 matches at 8 bases. CDR3 size: 14 residues. The germline V gene encodes CDR1 LNHNV and CDR2 YYDKDF (reference sequence). With V trimmed by 4 bases and J by 4 bases, 5 bases remained unmatched. The CDR3, as DNA: TGTGCCACCAGCAAGGACAGGGCGGGCACTGAAGCTTTCTTT. Translating it yields CATSKDRAGTEAFF.

This chain joins TRBV27 and TRBJ2-7, with D hard to call. Germline assignment: CDR1 MNHEY and CDR2 SMNVEV (reference sequence). The CDR3 covers 13 residues. Trimming stripped 3 bases from V and 7 bases from J, with 13 bases between. CDR3: CASSFRLGQEQYF. CDR3 in DNA: TGTGCCAGCAGTTTTAGGCTAGGCCAGGAGCAGTACTTC.

The chain recombines TRBV5-5 with TRBJ1-1; 7 positions match TRBD1. The CDR3 covers 13 residues. Losses at the gene ends were 0 bases for V and 7 bases for J; bases not matched to a gene: 3. CDR1 and CDR2 from the germline V gene are SGHKS and YYEKEE (reference sequence). The CDR3 nucleotides read TGTGCCAGCAGCTTGGGCCAGGGGGGTGAAGCTTTCTTT. Its translation: CASSLGQGGEAFF.

The chain employs TRBV28 and TRBJ1-1; maybe TRBD1 (6 bases). CDR1 is MDHEN and CDR2 is SYDVKM in the germline V gene. Deletions cut 10 bases from V and 2 bases from J, with 14 bases between. The CDR3 spans 13 residues. Written as DNA, the CDR3 is TGTGCCACTGGACAGCCATTAAACACTGAAGCTTTCTTT. Translating gives CATGQPLNTEAFF.

The chain carries TRBV15 and TRBJ2-7; 7 nucleotides line up with TRBD1. The CDR3 covers 13 residues. The germline gives CDR1 LNHNV, CDR2 YYDKDF (reference sequence). J gave up 0 bases and V 6 bases, and 2 bases lay outside the gene matches. DNA for the CDR3: TGTGCCACCAGTAGGGACAGCTCCTACGAGCAGTACTTC. It yields the protein CATSRDSSYEQYF.

V gene TRBV19 combines with J gene TRBJ2-7, with 8 bases identical to TRBD1. The junction had 2 bases not matched to a gene; V was cut back by 3 bases and J by 4 bases. The length of the CDR3 is 13 residues. Per germline, CDR1 LNHDA and CDR2 SQIVND (reference sequence). The CDR3 nucleotides read TGTGCCAGTAGTATGCAGGGGGCTTACGAGCAGTACTTC. It is translated as CASSMQGAYEQYF. Together with reference TRBV19 and TRBJ2-7, the CDR3 gives the full variable domain: DGGITQSPKYLFRKEGQNVTLSCEQNLNHDAMYWYRQDPGQGLRLIYYSQIVNDFQKGDIAEGYSVSREKKESFPLTVTSAQKNPTAFYLCASSMQGAYEQYFGPGTRLTVT.

This clone was seen just once. The sample contains more than one DNA sequence encoding this CDR3. The chain employs TRBV19 and TRBJ1-3; no firm D call. The CDR3 has 13 residues. CDR1 LNHDA and CDR2 SQIVND come from the germline V gene (reference sequence). The ends were cut back, 4 bases at V and 1 base at J, with 5 bases in the middle. As DNA, the CDR3 is TGTGCCAGTAGTACGGGGTCTGGAAACACCATATATTTT. The encoded protein is CASSTGSGNTIYF. Complete variable domain (other parts from reference TRBV19 and TRBJ1-3): DGGITQSPKYLFRKEGQNVTLSCEQNLNHDAMYWYRQDPGQGLRLIYYSQIVNDFQKGDIAEGYSVSREKKESFPLTVTSAQKNPTAFYLCASSTGSGNTIYFGEGSWLTVV.

This chain joins TRBV9 and TRBJ1-1, with 9 positions matching TRBD1. In germline, CDR1 is SGDLS, CDR2 YYNGEE. Trimming cost V 0 bases and J 5 bases; bases outside gene matches: 8. The CDR3 loop spans 16 amino acids. As DNA, the CDR3 is TGTGCCAGCAGCGTAGATACAGGGGGCTTTGGGACTGAAGCTTTCTTT. Encoded protein: CASSVDTGGFGTEAFF.

The chain links TRBV6-2 or TRBV6-3 to TRBJ2-7, with 10 bases matching TRBD1. J gave up 3 bases and V 4 bases, and 6 bases lay outside the gene matches. The CDR3 is 15 amino acids. The germline V gene encodes CDR1 MNHEY and CDR2 SVGEGT. CDR3 DNA sequence: TGTGCCAGCAGTTCGGGACAGGGGTTGCGCTACGAGCAGTACTTC. It codes for CASSSGQGLRYEQYF.

This chain uses TRBV29-1 with TRBJ1-1; no clear D. Germline V gene lookup returns CDR1 SQVTM and CDR2 ANQGSEA. CDR3 size: 13 residues. Trimming took off 7 bases at V and 6 bases at J, with 18 bases between the two ends. The DNA for the CDR3 is TGCAGCGCCGCCCATAGGGCGCGGGCTGAAGCTTTCTTT. It yields the protein CSAAHRARAEAFF. Variable domain in full (rest from reference TRBV29-1 and TRBJ1-1): SAVISQKPSRDICQRGTSLTIQCQVDSQVTMMFWYRQQPGQSLTLIATANQGSEATYESGFVIDKFPISRPNLTFSTLTVSNMSPEDSSIYLCSAAHRARAEAFFGQGTRLTVV.

This chain connects TRBV27 to TRBJ2-7, with 8 positions matching TRBD1. The CDR3 runs to 15 residues. Germline V gene lookup returns CDR1 MNHEY and CDR2 SMNVEV (reference sequence). V lost 4 bases and J lost 2; bases outside the gene matches: 7. CDR3 DNA sequence: TGTGCCAGCAGTTATGACAGGGGCCCCGCCTACGAGCAGTACTTC. This gives the protein CASSYDRGPAYEQYF.

V gene TRBV4-3 combines with J gene TRBJ1-2; weak D call: TRBD1 (6 bases). CDR1 and CDR2 (germline): LGHNA, YSLEER. This CDR3 contains 17 residues. V was pared by 0 bases and J by 6 bases, with 20 bases between. The DNA of the CDR3 is TGCGCCAGCAGCCAAGATTGGGGGCCGACGTCGATGCATGGCTACACCTTC. Protein: CASSQDWGPTSMHGYTF.

The chain has TRBV6-1 and TRBJ1-1; perhaps TRBD1 as D (6 bases). The V and J ends lost 3 bases and 1 base respectively, with 12 bases between them. The germline V gene has CDR1 MNHNS and CDR2 SASEGT. The CDR3 is 15 residues long. The CDR3 DNA follows: TGTGCCAGCAGTGAGTACAGGGTCAGGAACACTGAAGCTTTCTTT. Protein sequence: CASSEYRVRNTEAFF.

J is TRBJ2-1 and V is TRBV9, with 9 bases identical to TRBD1. This CDR3 is 16 amino acids long. The J segment lost 6 bases and the V segment lost 3 bases, leaving 10 bases of the junction unmatched. The germline V gene encodes CDR1 SGDLS and CDR2 YYNGEE. CDR3 bases: TGTGCCAGCAGCGCACAGGGGACAGGGTATGGCAATGAGCAGTTCTTC. It encodes CASSAQGTGYGNEQFF. Full variable domain (rest looked up from reference TRBV9 and TRBJ2-1): DSGVTQTPKHLITATGQRVTLRCSPRSGDLSVYWYQQSLDQGLQFLIQYYNGEERAKGNILERFSAQQFPDLHSELNLSSLELGDSALYFCASSAQGTGYGNEQFFGPGTRLTVL.

The genes are TRBV5-1 and TRBJ2-2; D is ambiguous. The CDR3 has 14 residues. Germline CDR1 and CDR2: SGHRS and YFSETQ. With 7 bases removed from V and 0 bases from J, the gap between germline ends came to 10 bases. CDR3: CASRRQSNTGELFF. CDR3 in DNA: TGCGCCAGCCGGCGGCAGTCGAACACCGGGGAGCTGTTTTTT.

This chain joins TRBV27 and TRBJ2-1, with 8 bases that match TRBD2. From germline, CDR1 is MNHEY and CDR2 SMNVEV (reference sequence). V lost 3 bases, J lost 2 bases, and 3 bases stayed unmatched. The CDR3 contains 15 residues. This chain's CDR3 is CASSFFGGAYNEQFF. CDR3 bases: TGTGCCAGCAGTTTCTTCGGGGGGGCCTACAATGAGCAGTTCTTC.

V usage is TRBV19 and J usage is TRBJ1-5; 7 bases map to TRBD1. The CDR3 extends over 18 amino acids. Per the germline V gene, CDR1 is LNHDA and CDR2 is SQIVND (reference sequence). V dropped 8 bases and J dropped 0; count of bases not matched to a gene: 16. In nucleotides, the CDR3 is TGTGCCAGTGTCGACCAAAGACAGGGTCAATATAGCAATCAGCCCCAGCATTTT. This translates into CASVDQRQGQYSNQPQHF.

The chain employs TRBV7-2 and TRBJ2-7, with D maybe TRBD2 (5 bases). V was pared by 1 base and J by 1 base, with 14 bases between. The CDR3 runs 16 residues. Germline assignment: CDR1 SGHTA and CDR2 FQGNSA. The CDR3 DNA sequence: TGTGCCAGCAGCTTAGTGTTTAGCGACCTATCCTACGAGCAGTACTTC. Translating it yields CASSLVFSDLSYEQYF.

The chain recombines TRBV19 with TRBJ2-7, with TRBD2 identical over 7 bases. Per germline, CDR1 LNHDA and CDR2 SQIVND (reference sequence). V shed 3 bases and J 7 bases; nucleotides not matched to a gene: 12. The CDR3 extends over 15 amino acids. CDR3 DNA sequence: TGTGCCAGTAGTATCTGGAGCGGGATGAAGGTAGAGCAGTACTTC. It encodes CASSIWSGMKVEQYF.

The CDR3 loop reads CASSFGLAGVRFF. CDR3 nucleotides: TGTGCCAGCAGTTTCGGACTAGCGGGAGTGCGGTTCTTC. The chain is built from TRBV27 and TRBJ2-1; 13 bases match TRBD2. The CDR3 is made up of 13 amino acids. Germline V CDR1 and CDR2: MNHEY, SMNVEV (reference sequence). The junction had 5 bases not matched to a gene; V was cut back by 3 bases and J by 15 bases.

This clone came up once. V is TRBV27 and J is TRBJ1-3; the D gene is possibly TRBD1 (5 bases). Germline V gene lookup returns CDR1 MNHEY and CDR2 SMNVEV (reference sequence). The V end lost 9 bases, the J end lost 2 bases, and 20 bases lay between the germline ends. The CDR3 contains 16 residues. The CDR3 protein is CASGEGRQITGNTIYF. CDR3 in DNA: TGTGCCAGTGGGGAGGGGCGCCAGATTACTGGAAACACCATATATTTT.

The CDR3 sequence is CASSQEGPITGELFF. The CDR3 DNA sequence: TGTGCCAGCAGCCAAGAGGGCCCGATCACCGGGGAGCTGTTTTTT. The rearrangement links TRBV14 to TRBJ2-2; D is ambiguous. Germline lookup yields CDR1 SGHDN and CDR2 FVKESK. The CDR3 length is 15 residues. V dropped 0 bases and J dropped 4 bases, with 9 bases sitting between them.